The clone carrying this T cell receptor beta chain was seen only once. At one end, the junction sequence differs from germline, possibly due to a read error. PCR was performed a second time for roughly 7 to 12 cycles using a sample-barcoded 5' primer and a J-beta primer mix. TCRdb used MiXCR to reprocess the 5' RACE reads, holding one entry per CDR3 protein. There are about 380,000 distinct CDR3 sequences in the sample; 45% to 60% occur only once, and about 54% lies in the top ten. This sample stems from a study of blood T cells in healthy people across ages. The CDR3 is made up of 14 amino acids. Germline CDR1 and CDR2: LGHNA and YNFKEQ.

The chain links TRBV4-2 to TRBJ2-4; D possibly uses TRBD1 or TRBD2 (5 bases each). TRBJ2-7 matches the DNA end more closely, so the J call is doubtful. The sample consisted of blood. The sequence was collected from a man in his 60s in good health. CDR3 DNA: TGTGCCAACAGCCAAGTAGGGACCCACTACGAGCAGTACTTC. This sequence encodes CANSQVGTHYEQYF.